This TCR beta chain was documented in a study of blood T cell repertoires in COVID-19. Sequenced by immunoSEQ multiplex PCR; TCRdb stores in-frame clones only, minus some. The sample consists of 330,000 or so clones, around nine tenths of them appearing once. V gave up 3 bases and J gave up 3 bases, with 21 bases separating them. Germline CDR1 SGHRS, CDR2 YFSETQ. The CDR3 has 17 amino acids. The age range of participants was 18 to 89 years, with residence in fewer than 25 US areas. This TCR was sampled from a woman aged 25 to 45 who had been exposed to COVID-19. The sequenced sample consisted of PBMCs or T cells enriched from blood (not recorded which). The V call is TRBV5-1, the J call TRBJ1-2; perhaps TRBD1 as D (6 bases). The CDR3 reads CASSSGGGAWTYYGYTF. DNA for the CDR3: TGCGCCAGCAGCTCTGGAGGGGGGGCGTGGACGTACTATGGCTACACCTTC.